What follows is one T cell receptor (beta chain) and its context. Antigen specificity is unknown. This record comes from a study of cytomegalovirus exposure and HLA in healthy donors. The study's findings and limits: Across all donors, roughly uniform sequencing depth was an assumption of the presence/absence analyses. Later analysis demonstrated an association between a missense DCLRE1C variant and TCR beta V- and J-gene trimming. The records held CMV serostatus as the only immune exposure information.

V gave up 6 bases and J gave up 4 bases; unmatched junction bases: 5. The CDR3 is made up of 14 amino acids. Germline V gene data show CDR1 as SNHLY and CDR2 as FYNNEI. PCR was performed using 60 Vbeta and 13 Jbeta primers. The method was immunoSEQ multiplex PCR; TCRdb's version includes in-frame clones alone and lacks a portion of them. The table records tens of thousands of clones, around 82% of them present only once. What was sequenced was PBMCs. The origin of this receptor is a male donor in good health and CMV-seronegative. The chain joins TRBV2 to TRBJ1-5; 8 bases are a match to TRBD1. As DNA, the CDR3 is TGTGCCAGCAGATTGGACAGGGCAAATCAGCCCCAGCATTTT. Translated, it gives CASRLDRANQPQHF.